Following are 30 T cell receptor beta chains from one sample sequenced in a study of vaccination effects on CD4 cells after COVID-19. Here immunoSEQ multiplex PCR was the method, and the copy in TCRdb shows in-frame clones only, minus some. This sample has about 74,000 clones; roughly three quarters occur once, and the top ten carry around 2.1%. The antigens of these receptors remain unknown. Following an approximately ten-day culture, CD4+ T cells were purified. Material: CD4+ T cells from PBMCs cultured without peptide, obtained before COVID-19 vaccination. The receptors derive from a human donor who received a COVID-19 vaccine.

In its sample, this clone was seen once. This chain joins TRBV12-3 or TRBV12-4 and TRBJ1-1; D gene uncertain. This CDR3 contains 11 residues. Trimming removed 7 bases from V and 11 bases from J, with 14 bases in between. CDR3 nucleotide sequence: TGTGCCAGCACCTTGGGAGAAGGGGCTTTCTTT. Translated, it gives CASTLGEGAFF.

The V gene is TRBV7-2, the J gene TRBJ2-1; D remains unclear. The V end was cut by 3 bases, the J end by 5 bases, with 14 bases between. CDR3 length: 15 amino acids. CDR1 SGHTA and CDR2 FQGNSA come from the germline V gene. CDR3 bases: TGTGCCAGCAGCTTCCCAACACATAGCAACAATGAGCAGTTCTTC. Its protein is CASSFPTHSNNEQFF.

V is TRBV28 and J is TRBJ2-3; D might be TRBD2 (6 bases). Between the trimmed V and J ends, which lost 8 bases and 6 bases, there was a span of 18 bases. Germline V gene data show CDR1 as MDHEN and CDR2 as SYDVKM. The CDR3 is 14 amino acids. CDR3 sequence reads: CASFGLAVVDTQYF. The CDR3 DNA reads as TGTGCCAGCTTTGGCTTAGCGGTTGTGGATACGCAGTATTTT.

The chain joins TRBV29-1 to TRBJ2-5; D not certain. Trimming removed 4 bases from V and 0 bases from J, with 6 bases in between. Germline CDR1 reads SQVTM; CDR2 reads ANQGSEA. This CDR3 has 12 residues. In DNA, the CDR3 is TGCAGCGTTGTACGGAACCAAGAGACCCAGTACTTC. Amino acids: CSVVRNQETQYF.

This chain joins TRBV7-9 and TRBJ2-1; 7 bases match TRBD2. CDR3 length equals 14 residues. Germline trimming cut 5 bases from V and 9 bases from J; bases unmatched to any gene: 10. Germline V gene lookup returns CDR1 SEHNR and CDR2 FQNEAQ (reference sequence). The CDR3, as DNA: TGTGCCAGCAGCCAGCCAACGGGGGGTGTTGAGCAGTTCTTC. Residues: CASSQPTGGVEQFF.

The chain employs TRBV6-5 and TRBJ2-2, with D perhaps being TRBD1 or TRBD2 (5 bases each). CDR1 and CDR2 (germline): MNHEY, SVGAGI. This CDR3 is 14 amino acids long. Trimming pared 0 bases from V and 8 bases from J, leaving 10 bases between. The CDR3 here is CASSYSGERGELFF. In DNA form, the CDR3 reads TGTGCCAGCAGTTACTCGGGGGAAAGAGGGGAGCTGTTTTTT.

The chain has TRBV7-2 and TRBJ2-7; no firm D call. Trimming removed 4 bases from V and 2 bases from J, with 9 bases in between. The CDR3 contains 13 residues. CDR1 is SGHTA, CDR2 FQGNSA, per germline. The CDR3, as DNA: TGTGCCAGCAGCTCCATCCCTCCCTACGAGCAGTACGTC. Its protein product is CASSSIPPYEQYV.

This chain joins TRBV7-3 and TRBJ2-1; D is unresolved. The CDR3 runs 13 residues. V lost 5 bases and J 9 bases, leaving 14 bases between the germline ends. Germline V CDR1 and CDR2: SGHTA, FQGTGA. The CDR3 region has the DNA TGTGCCAGCAGCAACCTCATAGCTGGTGAGCAGTTCTTC. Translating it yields CASSNLIAGEQFF.

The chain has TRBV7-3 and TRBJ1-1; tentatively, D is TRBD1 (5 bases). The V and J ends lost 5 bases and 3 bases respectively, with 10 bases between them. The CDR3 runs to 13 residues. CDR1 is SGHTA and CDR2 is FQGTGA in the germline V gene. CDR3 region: CASSAGPDTEAFF. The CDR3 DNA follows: TGTGCCAGCAGCGCGGGACCGGACACTGAAGCTTTCTTT. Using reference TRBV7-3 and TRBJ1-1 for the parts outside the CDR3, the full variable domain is GAGVSQTPSNKVTEKGKYVELRCDPISGHTALYWYRQSLGQGPEFLIYFQGTGAADDSGLPNDRFFAVRPEGSVSTLKIQRTERGDSAVYLCASSAGPDTEAFFGQGTRLTVV.

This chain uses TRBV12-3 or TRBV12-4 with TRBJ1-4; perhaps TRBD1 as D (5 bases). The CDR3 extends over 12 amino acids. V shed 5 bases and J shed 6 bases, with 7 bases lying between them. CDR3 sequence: CASSGGYEKLFF. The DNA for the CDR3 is TGTGCCAGCAGTGGGGGTTATGAAAAACTGTTTTTT.

In nucleotides, the CDR3 is TGTGCCAGCAGCCCTAGACTGGGGGGAGGCACAGATACGCAGTATTTT. Its translation is CASSPRLGGGTDTQYF. This chain links TRBV7-2 with TRBJ2-3; possibly TRBD2 for D (6 bases). The V and J ends lost 5 bases and 1 base respectively, with 16 bases between them. Looked up from germline, CDR1 is SGHTA and CDR2 is FQGNSA. The CDR3 sequence is 16 residues long.

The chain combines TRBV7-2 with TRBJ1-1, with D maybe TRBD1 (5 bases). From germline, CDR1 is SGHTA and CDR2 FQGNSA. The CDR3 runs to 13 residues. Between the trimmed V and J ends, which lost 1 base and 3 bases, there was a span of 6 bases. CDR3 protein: CASSLEGDTEAFF. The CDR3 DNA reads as TGTGCCAGCAGCTTAGAAGGGGACACTGAAGCTTTCTTT.

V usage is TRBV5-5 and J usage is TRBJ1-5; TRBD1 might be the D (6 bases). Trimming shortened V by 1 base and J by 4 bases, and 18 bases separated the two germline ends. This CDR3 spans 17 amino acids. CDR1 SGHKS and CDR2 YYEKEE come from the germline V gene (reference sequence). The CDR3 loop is CASSLIPGALGNQPQHF. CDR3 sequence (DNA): TGTGCCAGCAGCTTGATCCCGGGGGCATTAGGTAATCAGCCCCAGCATTTT.

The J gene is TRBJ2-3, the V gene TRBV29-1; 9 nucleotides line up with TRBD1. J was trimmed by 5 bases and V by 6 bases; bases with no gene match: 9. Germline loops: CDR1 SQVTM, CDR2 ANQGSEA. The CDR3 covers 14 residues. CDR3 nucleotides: TGCAGCGTCAGAAAGGGGACAGGGTTAGATACGCAGTATTTT. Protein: CSVRKGTGLDTQYF.

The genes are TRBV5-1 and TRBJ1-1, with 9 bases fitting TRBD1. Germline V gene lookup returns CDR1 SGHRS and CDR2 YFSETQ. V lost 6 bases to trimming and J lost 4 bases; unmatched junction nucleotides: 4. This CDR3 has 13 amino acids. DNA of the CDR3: TGCGCCAGCACCTCGACAGGGGGCACTGAAGCTTTCTTT. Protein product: CASTSTGGTEAFF.

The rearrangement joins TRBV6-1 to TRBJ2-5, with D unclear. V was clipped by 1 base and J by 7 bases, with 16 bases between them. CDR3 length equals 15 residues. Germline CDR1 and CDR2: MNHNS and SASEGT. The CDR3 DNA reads TGTGCCAGCAGTGAAGGGGCCGGATCAGGTGGGACCCAGTACTTC. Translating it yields CASSEGAGSGGTQYF.

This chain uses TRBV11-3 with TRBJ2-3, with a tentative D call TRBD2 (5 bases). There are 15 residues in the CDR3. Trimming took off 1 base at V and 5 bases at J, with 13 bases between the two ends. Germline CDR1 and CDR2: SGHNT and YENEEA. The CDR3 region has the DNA TGTGCCAGCAGCTTAGGGTCGGGGTTGGTAGATACGCAGTATTTT. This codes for CASSLGSGLVDTQYF.

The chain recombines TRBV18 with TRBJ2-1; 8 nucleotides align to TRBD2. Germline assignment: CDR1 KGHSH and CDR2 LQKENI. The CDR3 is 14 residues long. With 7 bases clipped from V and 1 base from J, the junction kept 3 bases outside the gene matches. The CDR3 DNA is TGTGCCAGCTACGGGGGGGGATCCTACAATGAGCAGTTCTTC. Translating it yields CASYGGGSYNEQFF.

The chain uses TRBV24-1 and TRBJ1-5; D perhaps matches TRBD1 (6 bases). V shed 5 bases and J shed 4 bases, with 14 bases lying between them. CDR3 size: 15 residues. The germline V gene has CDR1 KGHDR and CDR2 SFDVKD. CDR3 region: CATSGAGQGNQPQHF. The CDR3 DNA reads TGTGCCACCAGTGGGGCAGGGCAGGGGAATCAGCCCCAGCATTTT.

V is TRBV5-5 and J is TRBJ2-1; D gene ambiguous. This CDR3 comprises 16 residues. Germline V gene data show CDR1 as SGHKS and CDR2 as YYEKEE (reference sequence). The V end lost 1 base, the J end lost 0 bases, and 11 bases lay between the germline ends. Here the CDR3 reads CASSLLGSSSYNEQFF. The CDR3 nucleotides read TGTGCCAGCAGCTTGTTAGGCAGTAGCTCCTACAATGAGCAGTTCTTC.

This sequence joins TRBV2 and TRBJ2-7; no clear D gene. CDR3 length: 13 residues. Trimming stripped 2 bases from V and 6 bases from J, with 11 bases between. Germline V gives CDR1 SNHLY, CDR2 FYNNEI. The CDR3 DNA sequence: TGTGCCAGCAGTGAACCGATGGGCGCCGAGCAGTACGTC. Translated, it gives CASSEPMGAEQYV.

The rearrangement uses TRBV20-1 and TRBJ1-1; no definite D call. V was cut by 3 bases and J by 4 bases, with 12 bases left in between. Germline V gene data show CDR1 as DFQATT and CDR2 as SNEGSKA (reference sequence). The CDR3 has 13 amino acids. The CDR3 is CSASNGGFTEAFF. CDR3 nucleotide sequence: TGCAGTGCTAGTAACGGTGGGTTCACTGAAGCTTTCTTT.

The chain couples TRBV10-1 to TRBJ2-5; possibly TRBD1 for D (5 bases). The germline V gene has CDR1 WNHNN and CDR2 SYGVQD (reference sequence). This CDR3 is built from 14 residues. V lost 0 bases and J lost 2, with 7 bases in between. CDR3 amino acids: CASSESQGQETQYF. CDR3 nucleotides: TGCGCCAGCAGTGAGTCCCAGGGACAAGAGACCCAGTACTTC.

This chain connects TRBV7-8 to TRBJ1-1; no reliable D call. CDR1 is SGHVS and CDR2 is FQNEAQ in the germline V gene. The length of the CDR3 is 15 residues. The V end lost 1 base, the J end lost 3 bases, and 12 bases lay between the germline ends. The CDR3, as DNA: TGTGCCAGCAGCTTAGTATCCGGCGGGGACACTGAAGCTTTCTTT. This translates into CASSLVSGGDTEAFF.

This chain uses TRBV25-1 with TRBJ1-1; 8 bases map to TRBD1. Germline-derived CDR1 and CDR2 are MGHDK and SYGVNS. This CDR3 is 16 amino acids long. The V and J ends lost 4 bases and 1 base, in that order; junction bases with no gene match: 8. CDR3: CASSVYGQGGNTEAFF. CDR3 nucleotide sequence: TGTGCCAGCAGTGTATATGGACAGGGTGGGAACACTGAAGCTTTCTTT. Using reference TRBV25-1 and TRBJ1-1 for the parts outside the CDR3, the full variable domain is EADIYQTPRYLVIGTGKKITLECSQTMGHDKMYWYQQDPGMELHLIHYSYGVNSTEKGDLSSESTVSRIRTEHFPLTLESARPSHTSQYLCASSVYGQGGNTEAFFGQGTRLTVV.

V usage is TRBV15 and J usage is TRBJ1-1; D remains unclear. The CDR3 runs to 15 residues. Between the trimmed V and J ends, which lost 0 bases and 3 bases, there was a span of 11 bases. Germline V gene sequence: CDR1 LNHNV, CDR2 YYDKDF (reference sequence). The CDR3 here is CATSREVSGDTEAFF. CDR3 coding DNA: TGTGCCACCAGCAGAGAAGTCAGTGGGGACACTGAAGCTTTCTTT.

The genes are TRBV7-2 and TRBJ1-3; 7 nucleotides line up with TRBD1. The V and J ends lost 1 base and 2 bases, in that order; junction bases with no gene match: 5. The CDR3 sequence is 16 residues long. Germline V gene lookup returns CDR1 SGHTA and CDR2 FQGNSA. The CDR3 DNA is TGTGCCAGCAGCTTAGGTTGGGGGACAGCTGGAAACACCATATATTTT. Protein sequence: CASSLGWGTAGNTIYF.

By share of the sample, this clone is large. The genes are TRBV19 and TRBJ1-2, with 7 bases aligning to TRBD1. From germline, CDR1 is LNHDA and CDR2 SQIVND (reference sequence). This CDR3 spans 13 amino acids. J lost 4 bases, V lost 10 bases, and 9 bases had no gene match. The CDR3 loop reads CATLRTGPYGYTF. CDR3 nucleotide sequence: TGTGCCACGCTCAGGACAGGACCCTATGGCTACACCTTC.

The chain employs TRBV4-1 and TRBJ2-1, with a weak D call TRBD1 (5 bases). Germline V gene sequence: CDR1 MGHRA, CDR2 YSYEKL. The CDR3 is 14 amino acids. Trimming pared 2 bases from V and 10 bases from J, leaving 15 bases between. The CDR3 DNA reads TGCGCCAGCAGCCAAATAATGACAGAAGGGGAGCAGTTCTTC. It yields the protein CASSQIMTEGEQFF.

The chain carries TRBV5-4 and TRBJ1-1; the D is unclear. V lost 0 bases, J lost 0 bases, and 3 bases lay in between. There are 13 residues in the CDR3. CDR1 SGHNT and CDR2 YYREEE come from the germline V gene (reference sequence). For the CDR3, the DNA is TGTGCCAGCAGCTTGGACATGAACACTGAAGCTTTCTTT. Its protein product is CASSLDMNTEAFF.